This TCR beta chain was identified in a study of cytomegalovirus exposure and HLA in healthy donors. Study summary: Earlier findings included roughly 120 million unique TCR beta sequences obtained from roughly 200 million T cells.

To note about this clone: Its antigen is currently unknown.

The CDR3 is 15 amino acids. Germline V gene data show CDR1 as MGHRA and CDR2 as YSYEKL. Trimming pared 0 bases from V and 3 bases from J, leaving 11 bases between. Findings and caveats of the study: Some public TCRs appeared in many individuals, while most sequences were rare.

PCR used 60 Vbeta primers and 13 Jbeta primers. This table comes from immunoSEQ multiplex PCR, and its TCRdb copy is limited to in-frame clones, with some not included. This table holds 100,000 or so clones, 65% to 80% found once. This receptor was identified in a young man in good health and CMV-seropositive. This chain joins TRBV4-1 and TRBJ1-1; D may be TRBD1 (5 bases). Sequencing input: PBMCs. The CDR3 DNA reads TGCGCCAGCAGCCAAGAGGGGGGGATAGACACTGAAGCTTTCTTT. Its translation: CASSQEGGIDTEAFF.